Each of the 29 T cell receptor beta chains below was sequenced from the same sample in a study of OX40 agonist ivuxolimab in advanced cancers. The data were produced by immunoSEQ multiplex PCR, yet TCRdb's version contains in-frame clones alone and is incomplete. The data show around 77,000 clones, 80% to 90% seen once. The sample here was CD4+ or CD8+ T cells sorted from blood, taken in a trial of the OX40 agonist ivuxolimab. The receptors stem from an adult with an advanced solid tumor such as melanoma, head and neck, liver or kidney cancer.

The chain couples TRBV19 to TRBJ2-5; D might be TRBD2 (6 bases). The CDR3 is 13 amino acids. Germline CDR1 LNHDA, CDR2 SQIVND (reference sequence). V was clipped by 2 bases and J by 4 bases, with 8 bases between them. CDR3 amino acids: CASSIMEGETQYF. CDR3 nucleotides: TGTGCCAGTAGTATAATGGAGGGAGAGACCCAGTACTTC.

This clone was recorded only once. The chain combines TRBV18 with TRBJ2-1; D is unresolved. The V end was cut by 3 bases, the J end by 8 bases, with 20 bases between. The CDR3 extends over 16 amino acids. The germline CDR1 and CDR2 sequences are KGHSH and LQKENI. The CDR3, as DNA: TGTGCCAGCTCACCCCCTTCCGCGAGAAAGTCGGATGAGCAGTTCTTC. As protein: CASSPPSARKSDEQFF.

The chain employs TRBV19 and TRBJ2-1, with unresolved D. The CDR3 contains 19 residues. The germline CDR1 and CDR2 sequences are LNHDA and SQIVND (reference sequence). V lost 5 bases and J 0 bases, leaving 23 bases between the germline ends. CDR3 in DNA: TGTGCCAGTAGTCCCGGCTATGAAGGGCTAGAGAGCTCCTACAATGAGCAGTTCTTC. Its protein product is CASSPGYEGLESSYNEQFF.

The rearrangement links TRBV5-4 to TRBJ2-1; D is perhaps TRBD2 (6 bases). CDR1 is SGHNT and CDR2 is YYREEE in the germline V gene (reference sequence). CDR3 length: 16 amino acids. Trimming left V 0 bases short and J 8 bases short, with 18 bases between. As DNA, the CDR3 is TGTGCCAGCAGCTTGGTGGGCGGGATTTATACGCATGAGCAGTTCTTC. This gives the protein CASSLVGGIYTHEQFF.

V is TRBV10-3 and J is TRBJ2-5; a weak D match, TRBD1 (5 bases). CDR1 and CDR2 (germline): ENHRY, SYGVKD. V was shortened by 6 bases and J by 0 bases, with 5 bases between the two germline ends. The CDR3 consists of 12 residues. In DNA form, the CDR3 reads TGTGCCATCAGGGACAACCAAGAGACCCAGTACTTC. This sequence encodes CAIRDNQETQYF.

The chain links TRBV11-2 to TRBJ2-7; D gene unclear. V was cut by 0 bases and J by 6 bases, with 6 bases left in between. There are 12 residues in the CDR3. Germline values: CDR1 SGHAT, CDR2 FQNNGV. The CDR3 nucleotides are TGTGCCAGCAGCTTAGAGGGATTCGAGCAGTACTTC. Translated, it gives CASSLEGFEQYF.

This clone was seen a handful of times. The chain has TRBV4-1 and TRBJ2-6, with D unresolved. The germline gives CDR1 MGHRA, CDR2 YSYEKL. This CDR3 has 16 amino acids. Trimming stripped 0 bases from V and 2 bases from J, with 8 bases between. CDR3 DNA sequence: TGCGCCAGCAGCCAAGATTTTGGGGCTGGGGCCAACGTCCTGACTTTC. Translating it yields CASSQDFGAGANVLTF.

V usage is TRBV6-1 and J usage is TRBJ2-3, with D possibly TRBD1 on 6 matching bases. Trimming took off 3 bases at V and 1 base at J, with 11 bases between the two ends. CDR3 length: 15 residues. Looked up from germline, CDR1 is MNHNS and CDR2 is SASEGT. The CDR3 DNA follows: TGTGCCAGCAGTGACCGGGACATCCGCACAGATACGCAGTATTTT. Protein product: CASSDRDIRTDTQYF.

This chain joins TRBV30 and TRBJ1-5; 7 nucleotides match TRBD1. The CDR3 is 18 amino acids. After removal of 0 bases from V and 0 bases from J, the junction contained 11 bases not matched to a gene. Germline V gene lookup returns CDR1 GTSNPN and CDR2 SVGIG (reference sequence). The CDR3 here is CAWSVPGTGVYSNQPQHF. Here the CDR3 DNA reads TGTGCCTGGAGTGTACCGGGAACAGGGGTTTATAGCAATCAGCCCCAGCATTTT.

The chain combines TRBV5-1 with TRBJ1-5; the match to TRBD1 covers 9 bases. The CDR3 extends over 15 amino acids. Germline-derived CDR1 and CDR2 are SGHRS and YFSETQ. V gave up 4 bases and J gave up 6 bases; unmatched junction bases: 8. CDR3 sequence reads: CASSAQGAQGQPQHF. CDR3 DNA sequence: TGCGCCAGCAGCGCACAGGGGGCCCAGGGTCAGCCCCAGCATTTT.

This chain joins TRBV28 and TRBJ1-2; no clear D gene. Trimming removed 6 bases from V and 3 bases from J, with 11 bases in between. This CDR3 has 13 amino acids. From germline, CDR1 is MDHEN and CDR2 SYDVKM. CDR3: CASRPGVDYGYTF. CDR3 DNA sequence: TGTGCCAGCAGGCCTGGGGTAGACTATGGCTACACCTTC.

The V and J genes are TRBV5-6 and TRBJ1-1; 7 bases match TRBD1. Germline V gene lookup returns CDR1 SGHDT and CDR2 YYEEEE. Trimming took 4 bases from V and 1 from J; bases not matched to a gene: 7. This CDR3 region has 15 residues. The CDR3 DNA is TGTGCCAGCAGCCAAAGGGGGCTGGGGAACACTGAAGCTTTCTTT. This gives the protein CASSQRGLGNTEAFF.

The chain recombines TRBV4-2 with TRBJ2-5; D may be TRBD1 (5 bases). Trimming cost V 0 bases and J 1 base, with 12 bases left between them. Germline CDR1 LGHNA, CDR2 YNFKEQ. The CDR3 runs to 16 residues. The CDR3 spells CASSQEAGFVQETQYF. CDR3 DNA: TGTGCCAGCAGCCAAGAGGCAGGGTTCGTCCAAGAGACCCAGTACTTC.

J is TRBJ2-3 and V is TRBV28; 10 nucleotides match TRBD2. V was clipped by 3 bases and J by 4 bases; unmatched bases: 7. CDR1 is MDHEN, CDR2 SYDVKM, per germline. The length of the CDR3 is 16 residues. DNA for the CDR3: TGTGCCAGCAGTTTCGAGTTAGCGGGGGGTTCAGATACGCAGTATTTT. Protein: CASSFELAGGSDTQYF. Together with reference TRBV28 and TRBJ2-3, the CDR3 gives the full variable domain: DVKVTQSSRYLVKRTGEKVFLECVQDMDHENMFWYRQDPGLGLRLIYFSYDVKMKEKGDIPEGYSVSREKKERFSLILESASTNQTSMYLCASSFELAGGSDTQYFGPGTRLTVL.

This chain uses TRBV29-1 with TRBJ1-6; D call uncertain. Germline V gene lookup returns CDR1 SQVTM and CDR2 ANQGSEA. CDR3 size: 13 residues. Trimming stripped 4 bases from V and 9 bases from J, with 13 bases between. As DNA, the CDR3 is TGCAGCGTTGCCGAGGGAGTAGGTTCACCCCTCCACTTT. Translation: CSVAEGVGSPLHF.

This clone was observed a single time. The J gene is TRBJ2-1, the V gene TRBV7-2, with no clear D. Trimming removed 5 bases at V and 9 bases at J, with 8 bases between. In germline, CDR1 is SGHTA, CDR2 FQGNSA. CDR3 length: 11 residues. The CDR3 DNA reads as TGTGCCAGCAGCCAACTAATTGAGCAGTTCTTC. As protein: CASSQLIEQFF.

This chain connects TRBV9 to TRBJ2-3, with TRBD2 matching 10 bases. V lost 4 bases and J lost 4; bases outside the gene matches: 9. The CDR3 is made up of 16 amino acids. Germline CDR1 SGDLS, CDR2 YYNGEE. The CDR3 reads CASSLTGTSVPDTQYF. Here the CDR3 DNA reads TGTGCCAGCAGCCTAACCGGGACTAGCGTGCCAGATACGCAGTATTTT.

This clone was found once. V is TRBV7-3 and J is TRBJ2-5; tentatively, D is TRBD2 (5 bases). This CDR3 comprises 14 residues. CDR1 is SGHTA, CDR2 FQGTGA, per germline. The V gene lost 2 bases and the J gene lost 2 bases, with 9 bases spanning the gap. The CDR3 is CASSLHGVQETQYF. The CDR3 nucleotides are TGTGCCAGCAGCTTACACGGGGTGCAAGAGACCCAGTACTTC.

V usage is TRBV7-6 and J usage is TRBJ2-1; 10 nucleotides match TRBD2. The trim removed 5 bases at V and 6 bases at J, leaving 19 bases unmatched. The CDR3 has 19 residues. The germline CDR1 and CDR2 sequences are SGHVS and FNYEAQ. The DNA of the CDR3 is TGTGCCAGCAGCCCTTTGGTGGCCAGCGGGAGGGCCTTTTTCAATGAGCAGTTCTTC. Translating gives CASSPLVASGRAFFNEQFF.

The gene calls are TRBV19 and TRBJ1-1; D uncertain. The V and J ends lost 7 bases and 1 base respectively, with 13 bases between them. CDR3 length: 14 amino acids. From germline, CDR1 is LNHDA and CDR2 SQIVND (reference sequence). CDR3 amino acids: CASNYRGENTEAFF. Written as DNA, the CDR3 is TGTGCCAGTAATTACCGAGGAGAGAACACTGAAGCTTTCTTT.

This clone was counted only a few times. The chain couples TRBV7-9 to TRBJ1-5; the match to TRBD1 covers 10 bases. The CDR3 is made up of 14 amino acids. V was pared by 5 bases and J by 3 bases, with 1 base of the junction left unmatched. Germline values: CDR1 SEHNR, CDR2 FQNEAQ (reference sequence). CDR3 loop: CASSGTGANQPQHF. The CDR3 DNA is TGTGCCAGCAGCGGGACAGGGGCCAATCAGCCCCAGCATTTT.

This clone has a single count. The genes are TRBV5-6 and TRBJ2-7; the D is unclear. The CDR3 spans 13 residues. Germline CDR1 and CDR2: SGHDT and YYEEEE. The V end lost 2 bases, the J end lost 2 bases, and 8 bases lay between the germline ends. The CDR3 coding sequence is TGTGCCAGCAGCTTTACGGGCACCTACGAGCAGTACTTC. It is translated as CASSFTGTYEQYF.

The chain recombines TRBV27 with TRBJ2-5, with 11 bases lining up with TRBD2. The end of the DNA fits TRBJ2-7 better, so the J call may be wrong. The CDR3 runs 17 residues. Looked up from germline, CDR1 is MNHEY and CDR2 is SMNVEV (reference sequence). CDR3 coding DNA: TGTGCCAGCAGTTTAAGGCTAGCGGGGGGCTCCTTCTACGAGCAGTACTTC. Its translation: CASSLRLAGGSFYEQYF.

This clone has only one observation. This chain connects TRBV5-1 to TRBJ1-2; D is unresolved. Per germline, CDR1 SGHRS and CDR2 YFSETQ. V dropped 0 bases and J dropped 1 base, with 7 bases sitting between them. CDR3 size: 14 residues. Written as DNA, the CDR3 is TGCGCCAGCAGCTTGGCAGGCCTTAACTATGGCTACACCTTC. Protein product: CASSLAGLNYGYTF.

Here the CDR3 DNA reads TGCGCCAGCAGCCCGGAGGGGGGGCCTGGGGCCAACGTCCTGACTTTC. Translated, it gives CASSPEGGPGANVLTF. The chain joins TRBV5-1 to TRBJ2-6; TRBD2 might be the D (7 bases). This CDR3 region has 16 residues. The V gene lost 4 bases and the J gene lost 2 bases, with 13 bases spanning the gap. CDR1 and CDR2 from the germline V gene are SGHRS and YFSETQ.

As DNA, the CDR3 is TGTGCCAGCAGCGTAGACGTGGAAACCTCTGAAGCTTTCTTT. This gives the protein CASSVDVETSEAFF. The chain carries TRBV9 and TRBJ1-1; D is uncertain. Germline CDR1 is SGDLS and CDR2 is YYNGEE. V lost 0 bases and J lost 6, with 12 bases in between. This CDR3 contains 14 residues. Full variable domain (missing parts from reference TRBV9 and TRBJ1-1): DSGVTQTPKHLITATGQRVTLRCSPRSGDLSVYWYQQSLDQGLQFLIQYYNGEERAKGNILERFSAQQFPDLHSELNLSSLELGDSALYFCASSVDVETSEAFFGQGTRLTVV.

This rearrangement joins TRBV28 to TRBJ1-2; D not certain. The V gene's germline CDR1 is MDHEN and CDR2 SYDVKM. This CDR3 spans 12 amino acids. With 5 bases removed from V and 2 bases from J, the gap between germline ends came to 6 bases. The CDR3 region is CASSPRNYGYTF. In nucleotides, the CDR3 is TGTGCCAGCAGTCCACGGAACTATGGCTACACCTTC.

The CDR3 coding sequence is TGTGCCAGCAGTTACTCGGGAAGCCAGCCCCAGCATTTT. Translated, it gives CASSYSGSQPQHF. The J gene is TRBJ1-5, the V gene TRBV6-6; D not certain. V was cut by 0 bases and J by 7 bases, with 7 bases left in between. Germline CDR1 is MNHNY and CDR2 is SVGAGI (reference sequence). This CDR3 is built from 13 residues.

This clone was counted a few times. This chain joins TRBV9 and TRBJ1-5, with a weak D call TRBD1 (5 bases). CDR1 and CDR2 (germline): SGDLS, YYNGEE. The CDR3 runs to 12 residues. Trimming removed 2 bases at V and 7 bases at J, with 7 bases between. The DNA for the CDR3 is TGTGCCAGCAGCGTCGGGGGACAGCCCCAGCATTTT. This sequence encodes CASSVGGQPQHF.